Below, one T cell receptor (beta chain) is given with its context. The record originates from a study of blood T cell repertoires in COVID-19. Study in general: Some COVID-19 samples were acute and others convalescent; all came from the United States, Italy and Spain. PBMCs, B-cell-depleted T cells, or T cells provided the cDNA or gDNA that made up the material.

As originally analysed: Using reference gene primer amplification, nucleated cell counts were estimated. Assay: immunoSEQ multiplex PCR; the TCRdb copy retains only in-frame clones and omits some. V and J calls and clone size are copied from that table; D and trimming were computed from the DNA. The profile shows 140,000 to 150,000 clones, about 89% of them singletons. The germline V gene has CDR1 KGHSH and CDR2 LQKENI. The CDR3 is 17 amino acids. The V segment lost 5 bases and the J segment 1 base; nucleotides outside the gene matches: 4. The clonotype comes from a man between 60 and 75 years old with active or convalescent COVID-19. V gene TRBV18 combines with J gene TRBJ2-6, with TRBD1 matching over 11 bases. Sequenced sample: peripheral blood. The CDR3 nucleotides are TGTGCCAGCTCAGTGGACAGGGGGCGTTCTGGGGCCAACGTCCTGACTTTC. This sequence encodes CASSVDRGRSGANVLTF.